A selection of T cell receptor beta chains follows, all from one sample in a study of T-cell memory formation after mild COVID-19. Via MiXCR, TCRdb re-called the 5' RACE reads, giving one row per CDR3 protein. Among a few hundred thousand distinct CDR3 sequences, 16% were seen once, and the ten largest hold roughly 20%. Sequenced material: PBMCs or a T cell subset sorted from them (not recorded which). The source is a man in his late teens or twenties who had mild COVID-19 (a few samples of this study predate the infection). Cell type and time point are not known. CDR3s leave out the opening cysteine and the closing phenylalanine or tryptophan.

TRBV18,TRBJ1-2,ASSPSGQGVFNYGYT
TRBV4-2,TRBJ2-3,ASSQAGRSGAASTDTQY
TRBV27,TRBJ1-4,ASSRTQGAANEKLF
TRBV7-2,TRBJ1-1,ASSFGQSTEAF
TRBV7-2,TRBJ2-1,ASSQQGTSYNEQF
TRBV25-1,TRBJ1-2,ASSASLGAYGYT
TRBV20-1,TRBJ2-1,SARDWEGLNEQF
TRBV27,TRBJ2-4,ASRLAGGKNIQY
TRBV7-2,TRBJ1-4,ASSQRTGRNEKLF
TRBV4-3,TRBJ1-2,ASSHGPRVSGGYT
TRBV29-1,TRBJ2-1,SVDPQAPWGEQF
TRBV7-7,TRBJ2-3,ASSLGSGGSTDTQY
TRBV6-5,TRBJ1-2,ASSYTGQYGYT
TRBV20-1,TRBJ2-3,SAKILATDTQY
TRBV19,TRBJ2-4,ASAPERLAKNIQY
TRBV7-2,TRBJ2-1,ASSLVTAWVNEQF